The 7 T cell receptor beta chains below come from one sample, sequenced in a study of T cell responses to AZD1222 COVID-19 vaccine (dated by TCRdb to the early 2020s). Library construction relied on the immunoSEQ multiplex PCR assay. TCRdb's version of the immuneACCESS table is confined to in-frame rearrangements and falls short of the full clone set. An unresolved V gene accounts for under half of the shortfall where checked; the remainder is of unknown origin. For this sample the table gives over 130,000 clones, of which almost 90% were detected only once. The top ten clones comprise about 3% of the sample. The time point label for this specimen denotes: baseline before first vaccination. Sequencing used peripheral blood, obtained on day 0 of AZD1222 vaccination. These receptors originate from an adult in good health.

Here the CDR3 reads CASSLEGDLHYEQYF. The CDR3 DNA is TGTGCCAGCAGTCTGGAGGGGGATTTGCATTACGAGCAGTACTTC. The genes are TRBV28 and TRBJ2-7; D assignment may be TRBD1 or TRBD2 (6 bases each). V lost 5 bases to trimming and J lost 4 bases, with 18 bases between them. The CDR3 consists of 15 residues. CDR1 and CDR2 from the germline V gene are MDHEN and SYDVKM.

J is TRBJ1-5 and V is TRBV11-2; tentative D call: TRBD1 (5 bases). Germline CDR1 reads SGHAT; CDR2 reads FQNNGV. V lost 10 bases and J lost 5, with 9 bases in between. This CDR3 is 11 amino acids long. The CDR3 loop reads CAIVGDQPQHF. The CDR3, as DNA: TGTGCCATCGTGGGGGATCAGCCCCAGCATTTT.

The chain joins TRBV6-1 to TRBJ2-7, with D unresolved. CDR1 is MNHNS and CDR2 is SASEGT in the germline V gene. The CDR3 runs 12 residues. Trimming shortened V by 0 bases and J by 0 bases, and 0 bases separated the two germline ends. CDR3 protein: CASSEASYEQYF. CDR3 sequence (DNA): TGTGCCAGCAGTGAAGCCTCCTACGAGCAGTACTTC.

The chain combines TRBV5-6 with TRBJ1-1; possibly TRBD1 for D (5 bases). CDR3 length: 13 residues. Germline CDR1 and CDR2: SGHDT and YYEEEE. Trimming left V 4 bases short and J 5 bases short, with 12 bases between. The CDR3 region has the DNA TGTGCCAGCAGCGCCGGGACGATAACTGAAGCTTTCTTT. Protein sequence: CASSAGTITEAFF.

The chain links TRBV11-2 to TRBJ2-3; 7 bases align to TRBD2. The V and J ends lost 6 bases and 5 bases, in that order; junction bases with no gene match: 5. This CDR3 comprises 13 residues. Germline CDR1 SGHAT, CDR2 FQNNGV. CDR3 loop: CASRGGNEDTQYF. The CDR3 DNA reads as TGTGCCAGCAGGGGGGGGAACGAAGATACGCAGTATTTT.

J is TRBJ2-3 and V is TRBV7-2; 10 bases are a match to TRBD2. Germline V CDR1 and CDR2: SGHTA, FQGNSA. CDR3 size: 15 residues. After removal of 5 bases from V and 3 bases from J, the junction contained 5 bases not matched to a gene. The CDR3 loop is CASSLTSGITDTQYF. Here the CDR3 DNA reads TGTGCCAGCAGCCTAACTAGCGGGATTACAGATACGCAGTATTTT.

The J gene is TRBJ2-3, the V gene TRBV5-6; D is possibly TRBD1 or TRBD2 (5 bases each). Germline V CDR1 and CDR2: SGHDT, YYEEEE. Trimming shortened V by 1 base and J by 4 bases, and 10 bases separated the two germline ends. This CDR3 is built from 14 residues. Here the CDR3 reads CASSLRGSADTQYF. The CDR3 DNA reads as TGTGCCAGCAGCTTGAGGGGTAGCGCAGATACGCAGTATTTT.